This TCR beta chain was identified in a study of cytomegalovirus exposure and HLA in healthy donors (dated by TCRdb to 2016 to 2017). In terms of the full investigation: According to an earlier analysis of 587 of the donors, some 170 million T cells yielded 117 million unique TCR beta sequences and around 300 Gb of sequence data. The T cell repertoires of around 670 subjects were profiled by immunosequencing and related to cytomegalovirus serostatus. To predict cytomegalovirus infection status, the study brought together high-throughput TCR immunosequencing, statistical association of individual TCRs with disease status, and machine learning. The later analysis used no new phenotypic data to find candidate immune exposures, relying instead on TCR beta sequences and their occurrence across donors. The study aimed to test whether cataloging public T cell receptors could reveal signatures of past pathogen exposure. A later analysis re-analyzed previously published TCR beta repertoires from 550 to 700 donors and added high-resolution HLA genotyping to study TCR occurrence patterns. HLA typing covered class I and class II loci at four-digit resolution. An earlier analysis of nearly 600 of the donors applied high-throughput TCR beta sequencing to assess whether each TCR beta V gene segment acted as functional or pseudogenic. An early release that covered roughly 600 HLA-typed donors contained 300 to 350 gigabases of sequencing data and tens of millions of unique TCR sequences. Besides the first cohort of some 670 subjects, a separate validation cohort made up of around 120 different subjects was used. Every repertoire in the discovery cohort had been generated on one and the same sequencing platform. Among almost 400 genotyped donors of the cohort, an average of about 240,000 unique TCR beta nucleotide sequences were sequenced per donor, around 20% of them non-productive. Genome-wide SNP genotypes for about 65% of the 666 donors were used in a later genetic analysis, which treated that subset as a discovery cohort. Donor age, sex, ethnicity and CMV serostatus were collected together with the repertoire data. Typing coverage varied by locus: 629-630 donors for A, B, C, DRB1 and DQB1; about 520 for DQA1; nearly 610 for DPA1; under 490 for DPB1. Because of strong linkage in the cohort, 5 or 6 DR-DQ haplotypes were treated as single units for association and clustering. Of the 300 to 500 genotyped donors, roughly 80% were placed in the genetic ancestry cluster associated with self-reported Caucasian donors. Study-level results and caveats: A later analysis reported that several top co-occurrence clusters appeared linked to parvovirus B19, influenza, CMV and Epstein-Barr virus. A later analysis found that TCR association rates varied across HLA loci, with DRB1 alleles showing the most associated TCRs and HLA-C alleles the fewest. According to a later analysis, most CMV-associated TCR beta chains appeared to be HLA-restricted, and the HLA associations seemed to be driven largely by CMV exposure. Because some donors lacked HLA typing at each locus, the association tests relied only on the typed subset. Because counts were too low, seventeen rarely observed V segments, including chromosome 9 orphons, were excluded from the earlier analysis of 500 to 700 of the donors. Correlated functional status among segregating V segments might be attributable to linkage disequilibrium, but an unknown experimental factor could not be ruled out. At a false discovery rate of 0.05, a later analysis linked 16,951 TCR beta sequences to specific HLA alleles. Roughly uniform sequencing depth across donors was assumed in presence/absence analyses, although this assumption may not hold. Broadly in line with IMGT annotations, most TCR beta V segments showed up in productive rearrangements about 87% or about 30% of the time in an earlier analysis of 587 of the donors. A cluster of highly shared sequence variants was judged likely to represent a technical artifact of the sequencing pipeline. Some IMGT-functional V segments, including TRBV6-2 and TRBV6-3, could not be distinguished by the 87-base-pair reads and were therefore excluded. Across donors, most TCR sequences were observed very rarely, whereas some public TCRs were present in many individuals. According to the authors, the approach could potentially be generalized to other disease states and immunological phenotypes. The only immune exposure information available for the cohort was CMV serostatus. A total of 150 to 200 TCR beta chains were listed by the study as associated with cytomegalovirus. A later genetic analysis reported fewer N-insertions in productive TCRs among donors in an Asian-associated ancestry cluster than the roughly 700-donor mean. When HLA alleles, especially DR and DQ, strongly co-occurred, attributing TCR associations to individual alleles was difficult. The cohort was sequenced for TCR beta chains only, and without alpha or paired-chain data the features that could be detected were limited. Compared with equally common non-associated chains, HLA-associated TCR beta chains in a later analysis were more clonally expanded and had lower generation probabilities. In vitro tests confirmed that a few of the cytomegalovirus-associated TCR beta chains recognize cytomegalovirus antigens. A further reported finding was that TCR beta sequences accurately predicted the HLA-A and HLA-B alleles for most subjects in the first cohort. A later genetic analysis associated a missense DCLRE1C variant with V-gene and J-gene trimming of TCR beta chains, and an independent cohort replicated the association. In both the original and validation cohorts, the classifier was reported to diagnose cytomegalovirus status with high specificity and sensitivity.

About this clone itself: The antigen it recognizes is unknown. Nothing much larger sits one base from this clone, and base qualities are not available.

The CDR3 runs 16 amino acids, cysteine and phenylalanine included. The DNA shown is the 48-base CDR3, in frame from base 1. Unmatched junction bases come to 5, with V trimmed by 2 bases and J by 3 bases. The CDR1 and CDR2 encoded by the germline V gene are SGHRS and YFSETQ. The cohort consisted of 600 to 700 healthy bone marrow donors. Cohort members were all nominally healthy when sampled, although unrecorded immune exposures were likely present. The donor was CMV seronegative and was included in the group of 352 seronegative cohort members. A peripheral blood sample was provided by each donor, and peripheral blood mononuclear cells were used for TCR beta sequencing. Genomic DNA was extracted from the blood cell samples with the Qiagen DNeasy Blood Extraction Kit. Libraries were made using the immunoSEQ multiplex PCR assay. A mixture of 60 forward primers for TCR Vbeta segments and 13 reverse primers for TCR Jbeta segments was used in the multiplex PCR. The CDR3 region of rearranged TCR beta genes was amplified from genomic DNA with a multiplex PCR assay. Amplified TCR beta libraries were sequenced as 87-base-pair reads on the Illumina HiSeq System. On the authors' methods: Across the 700 or so repertoires, a later analysis counted roughly 77 million unique TCR beta chains, around 10 million of which were shared by at least two donors. Raw reads were error-corrected and collapsed into unique sequences by a nearest-neighbor algorithm in which closely related sequences were merged to remove PCR and sequencing errors. CDR3 sequences were aligned to IMGT reference sequences to assign V, D and J gene segments. Each retained sequence needed at least a six-nucleotide match to both a V gene segment and a J gene segment. Rearrangements were classified as productive when the CDR3 lacked stop codons and remained in frame with V and J, and all other rearrangements were classified as non-productive. Following IMGT convention, CDR3 was defined as the stretch from the second conserved V-encoded cysteine up to the conserved J-encoded phenylalanine. The earlier analysis of a few hundred of the donors excluded sequences that lacked an unambiguous match to a single V gene segment. In an earlier analysis of 587 of the donors, V segments were called functional above 56.7% productive rearrangements and were called segregating when the between-donor standard deviation exceeded 5%. A statistical classification framework was developed to diagnose cytomegalovirus status using the catalog of TCR beta chain sequences. In a later analysis, V and J genes were assigned by comparing TCR nucleotide sequences against IMGT/GENE-DB human TR gene sequences. In a later analysis, CDR3 sequences and most-parsimonious VDJ recombination scenarios were assigned using the TCRdist pipeline. In a later analysis, every TCR beta chain was defined by the combination of its CDR3 amino acid sequence and its V-gene family, and reads without a unique V-gene family were dropped. To address suspected cross-contamination and a sequencing artifact, a later analysis removed roughly 640 highly shared, low-generation-probability nucleotide sequences. For each public chain, a later analysis derived a clonal expansion index from normalized ranks of inferred template counts within each repertoire. In a later analysis, generation probabilities were computed with a VDJ recombination model fitted to out-of-frame rearrangements, and the resulting probabilities were checked against IGoR. Hypergeometric tests were used in a later analysis to score TCR-TCR, TCR-HLA and TCR-CMV co-occurrence, with a repertoire-size bias correction applied to the TCR pairs. In a later analysis, false discovery rates were estimated by permuting HLA or CMV assignments 20 times. In a later analysis, co-occurring TCRs were grouped with DBSCAN, and TCRdist sequence similarity was added when clustering was performed within HLA-allele-positive subsets. Repertoires with fewer than 30,000 or more than 120,000 public chains were left out of co-occurrence clustering, as were about 5 repertoires with anomalous nucleotide sharing. The source is immuneACCESS, and TCRdb retained only in-frame sequences with V and J called. Part of the clones is not carried over; for the studies checked, unresolved V genes explain less than half of this, and the remainder is unexplained. V, J and clone size were drawn from that table, and D and trimming were deduced from the DNA. A total of hundreds of thousands of clones appear in this sample, 70% to 80% of them only once. Approximately 0.22% of the sample rests with the top ten.

The specimen sequenced was PBMCs. The chain links TRBV5-1 with TRBJ2-2, with TRBD1 identical over 9 junction bases. The receptor was isolated from a girl aged 2 to 10 in good health and CMV-seronegative. The CDR3 in this case is CASSFRGQGHTGELFF. The DNA sequence is given as TGCGCCAGCAGCTTCCGGGGACAGGGTCACACCGGGGAGCTGTTTTTT.